The subject of this entry is one T cell receptor (beta chain). What it binds is not known. This record comes from a study of cytomegalovirus exposure and HLA in healthy donors. Study results and limitations: An assumption of roughly uniform sequencing depth across donors underlay the presence/absence analyses.

The PCR was carried out with 60 Vbeta primers and 13 Jbeta primers. This table comes from immunoSEQ multiplex PCR, and its TCRdb copy is limited to in-frame clones, with some not included. The sample shows around 190,000 clones, around three quarters of them seen only once. Trimming pared 1 base from V and 6 bases from J, leaving 3 bases between. Germline CDR1 LGHNT, CDR2 FRNRAP. CDR3 length equals 12 residues. This chain uses TRBV12-5 with TRBJ2-2; D is uncertain. The sequence was collected from a woman aged 40 to 50 in good health and CMV-seronegative. The sample was PBMCs. The CDR3 loop reads CASGLGPGELFF. The CDR3 DNA follows: TGTGCTAGTGGTTTGGGGCCCGGGGAGCTGTTTTTT.